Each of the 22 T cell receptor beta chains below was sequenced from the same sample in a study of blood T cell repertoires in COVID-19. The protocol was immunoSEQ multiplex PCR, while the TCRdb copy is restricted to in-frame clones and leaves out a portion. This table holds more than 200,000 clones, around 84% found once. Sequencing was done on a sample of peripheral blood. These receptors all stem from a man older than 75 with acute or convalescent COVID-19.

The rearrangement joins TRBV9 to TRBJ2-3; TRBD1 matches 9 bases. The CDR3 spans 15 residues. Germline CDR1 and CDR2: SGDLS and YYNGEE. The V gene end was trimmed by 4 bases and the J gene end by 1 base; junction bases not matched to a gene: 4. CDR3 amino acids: CASSTGQGRTDTQYF. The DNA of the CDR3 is TGTGCCAGCAGCACTGGACAGGGGCGCACAGATACGCAGTATTTT.

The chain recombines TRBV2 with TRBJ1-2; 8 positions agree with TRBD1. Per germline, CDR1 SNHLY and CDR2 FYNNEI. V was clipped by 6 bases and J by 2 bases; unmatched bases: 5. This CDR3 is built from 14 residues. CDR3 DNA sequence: TGTGCCAGCAGGTCGGGACAGGCGAACTATGGCTACACCTTC. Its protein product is CASRSGQANYGYTF.

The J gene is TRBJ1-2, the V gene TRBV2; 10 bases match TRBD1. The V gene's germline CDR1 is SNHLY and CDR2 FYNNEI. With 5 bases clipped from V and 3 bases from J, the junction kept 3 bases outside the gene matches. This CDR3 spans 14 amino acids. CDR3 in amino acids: CASSRGTGDYGYTF. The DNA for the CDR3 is TGTGCCAGCAGTCGGGGGACAGGGGACTATGGCTACACCTTC.

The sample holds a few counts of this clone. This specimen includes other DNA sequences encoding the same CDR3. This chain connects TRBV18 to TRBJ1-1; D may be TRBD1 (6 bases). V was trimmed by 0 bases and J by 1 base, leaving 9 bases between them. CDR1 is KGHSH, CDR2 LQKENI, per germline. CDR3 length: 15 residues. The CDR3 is CASSPPGQQNTEAFF. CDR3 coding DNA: TGTGCCAGCTCACCACCGGGACAACAGAACACTGAAGCTTTCTTT.

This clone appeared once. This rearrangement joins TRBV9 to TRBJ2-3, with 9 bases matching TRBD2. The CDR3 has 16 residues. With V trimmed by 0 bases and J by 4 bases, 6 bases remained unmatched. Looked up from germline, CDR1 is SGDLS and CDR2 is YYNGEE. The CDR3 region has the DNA TGTGCCAGCAGCGTAGGGCGGGAGGGGATAGCAGATACGCAGTATTTT. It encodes CASSVGREGIADTQYF.

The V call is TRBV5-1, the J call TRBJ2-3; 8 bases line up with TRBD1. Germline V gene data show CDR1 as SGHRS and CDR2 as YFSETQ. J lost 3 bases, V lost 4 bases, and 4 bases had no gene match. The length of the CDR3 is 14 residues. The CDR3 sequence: CASSIRQGTDTQYF. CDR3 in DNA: TGCGCCAGCAGCATTCGACAGGGGACAGATACGCAGTATTTT.

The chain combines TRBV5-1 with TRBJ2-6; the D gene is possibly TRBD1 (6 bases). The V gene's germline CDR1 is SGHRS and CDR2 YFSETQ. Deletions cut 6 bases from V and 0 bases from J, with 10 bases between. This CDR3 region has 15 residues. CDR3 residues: CASTRDISGANVLTF. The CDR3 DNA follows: TGCGCCAGCACCAGGGACATCTCTGGGGCCAACGTCCTGACTTTC.

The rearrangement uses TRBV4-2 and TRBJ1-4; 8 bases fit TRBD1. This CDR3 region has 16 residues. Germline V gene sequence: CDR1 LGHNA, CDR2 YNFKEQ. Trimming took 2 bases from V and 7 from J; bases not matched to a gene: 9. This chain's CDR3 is CASSQPTGGDGEKLFF. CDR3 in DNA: TGTGCCAGCAGCCAACCTACAGGGGGTGATGGTGAAAAACTGTTTTTT.

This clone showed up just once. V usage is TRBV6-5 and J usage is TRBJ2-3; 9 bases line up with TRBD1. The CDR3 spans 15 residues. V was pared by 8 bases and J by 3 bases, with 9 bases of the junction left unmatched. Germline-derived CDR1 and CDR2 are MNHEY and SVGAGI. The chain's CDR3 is CASRRGTGLTDTQYF. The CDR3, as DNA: TGTGCCAGCCGGAGAGGGACAGGGTTGACAGATACGCAGTATTTT.

The CDR3 DNA reads TGTGCCAGCAGCGTAGGGGACAGGGGTAACTATGGCTACACCTTC. It yields the protein CASSVGDRGNYGYTF. The rearrangement links TRBV9 to TRBJ1-2, with 10 nucleotides matching TRBD1. The CDR3 is 15 amino acids. Unmatched junction bases numbered 0, after V lost 0 bases and J lost 1 base. CDR1 is SGDLS and CDR2 is YYNGEE in the germline V gene. Full variable domain (missing parts from reference TRBV9 and TRBJ1-2): DSGVTQTPKHLITATGQRVTLRCSPRSGDLSVYWYQQSLDQGLQFLIQYYNGEERAKGNILERFSAQQFPDLHSELNLSSLELGDSALYFCASSVGDRGNYGYTFGSGTRLTVV.

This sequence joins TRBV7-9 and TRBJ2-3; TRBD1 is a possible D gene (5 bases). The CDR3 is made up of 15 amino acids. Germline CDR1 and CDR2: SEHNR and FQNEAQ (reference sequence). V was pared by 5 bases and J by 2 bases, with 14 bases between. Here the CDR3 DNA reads TGTGCCAGCAGCAGCACAAGGGGATACACAGATACGCAGTATTTT. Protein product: CASSSTRGYTDTQYF.

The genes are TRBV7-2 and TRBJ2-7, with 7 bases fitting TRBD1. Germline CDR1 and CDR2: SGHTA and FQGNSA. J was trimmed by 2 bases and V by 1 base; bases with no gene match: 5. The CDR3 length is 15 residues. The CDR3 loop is CASSLGPGTAYEQYV. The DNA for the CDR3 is TGTGCCAGCAGCTTAGGCCCAGGGACAGCCTACGAGCAGTACGTC.

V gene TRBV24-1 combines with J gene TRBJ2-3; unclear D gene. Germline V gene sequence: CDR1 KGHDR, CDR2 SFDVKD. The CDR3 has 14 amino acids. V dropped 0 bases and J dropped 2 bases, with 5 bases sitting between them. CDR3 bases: TGTGCCACCAGTGATTTGTGGCCCACAGATACGCAGTATTTT. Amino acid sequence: CATSDLWPTDTQYF.

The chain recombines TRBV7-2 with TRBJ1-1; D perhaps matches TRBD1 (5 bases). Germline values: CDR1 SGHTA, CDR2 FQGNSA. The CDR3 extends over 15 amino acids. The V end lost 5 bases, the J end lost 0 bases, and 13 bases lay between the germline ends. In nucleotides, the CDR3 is TGTGCCAGCAGCCGCGGGGCTGGGGTGAACACTGAAGCTTTCTTT. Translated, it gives CASSRGAGVNTEAFF.

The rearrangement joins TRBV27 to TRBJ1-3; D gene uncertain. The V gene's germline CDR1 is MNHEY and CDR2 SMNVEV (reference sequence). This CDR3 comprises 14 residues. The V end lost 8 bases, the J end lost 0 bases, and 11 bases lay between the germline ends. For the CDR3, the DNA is TGTGCCAGCCCGGCGGAATACTCTGGAAACACCATATATTTT. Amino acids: CASPAEYSGNTIYF.

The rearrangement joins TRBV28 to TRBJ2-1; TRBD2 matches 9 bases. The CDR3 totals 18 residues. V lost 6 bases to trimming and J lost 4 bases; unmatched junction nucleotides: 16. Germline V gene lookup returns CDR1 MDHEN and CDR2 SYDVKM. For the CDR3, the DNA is TGTGCCAGCAGCCCGACCGGGGTCTCTAGCGGGGCTTACAATGAGCAGTTCTTC. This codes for CASSPTGVSSGAYNEQFF. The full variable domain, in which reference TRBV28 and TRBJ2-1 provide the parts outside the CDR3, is DVKVTQSSRYLVKRTGEKVFLECVQDMDHENMFWYRQDPGLGLRLIYFSYDVKMKEKGDIPEGYSVSREKKERFSLILESASTNQTSMYLCASSPTGVSSGAYNEQFFGPGTRLTVL.

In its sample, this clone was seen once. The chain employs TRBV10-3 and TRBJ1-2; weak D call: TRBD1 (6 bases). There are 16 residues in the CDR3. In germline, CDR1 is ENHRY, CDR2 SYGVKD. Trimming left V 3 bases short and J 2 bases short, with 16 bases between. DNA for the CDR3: TGTGCCATCAGTGAAGGGGGGGCCCGGGGCAACTATGGCTACACCTTC. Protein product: CAISEGGARGNYGYTF.

The CDR3 bases are TGTGCCTGGAGTAAAACAGGGTGGGAGACCCAGTACTTC. It yields the protein CAWSKTGWETQYF. V gene TRBV30 combines with J gene TRBJ2-5; D is perhaps TRBD1 (6 bases). Germline CDR1 reads GTSNPN; CDR2 reads SVGIG (reference sequence). This CDR3 contains 13 residues. V was shortened by 2 bases and J by 5 bases, with 12 bases between the two germline ends.

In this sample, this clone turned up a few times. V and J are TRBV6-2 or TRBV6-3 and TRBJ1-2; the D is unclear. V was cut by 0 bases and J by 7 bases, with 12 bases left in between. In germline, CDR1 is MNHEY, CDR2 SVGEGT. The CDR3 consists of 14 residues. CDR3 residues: CASSYSSQVLGYTF. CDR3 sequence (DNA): TGTGCCAGCAGTTACTCGAGCCAGGTGCTTGGCTACACCTTC.

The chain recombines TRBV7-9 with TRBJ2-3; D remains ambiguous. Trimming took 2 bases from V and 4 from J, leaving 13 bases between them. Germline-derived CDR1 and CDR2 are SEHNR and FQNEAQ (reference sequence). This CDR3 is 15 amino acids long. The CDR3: CASSLSSNRADTQYF. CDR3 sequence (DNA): TGTGCCAGCAGCTTATCGAGCAATCGAGCAGATACGCAGTATTTT.

The DNA for the CDR3 is TGTGCCAGCAGCGCCGCCATAGCGGGAGTCCCCCACACAGATACGCAGTATTTT. Translation: CASSAAIAGVPHTDTQYF. The rearrangement links TRBV11-3 to TRBJ2-3, with 9 bases fitting TRBD2. Germline assignment: CDR1 SGHNT and CDR2 YENEEA. This CDR3 spans 18 amino acids. V was clipped by 5 bases and J by 2 bases; unmatched bases: 14.

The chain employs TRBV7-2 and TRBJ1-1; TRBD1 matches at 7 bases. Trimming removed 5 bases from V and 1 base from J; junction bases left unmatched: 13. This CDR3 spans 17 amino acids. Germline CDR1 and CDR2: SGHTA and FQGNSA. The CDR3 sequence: CASSVPSQGVWNTEAFF. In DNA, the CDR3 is TGTGCCAGCAGCGTCCCGAGTCAGGGGGTATGGAACACTGAAGCTTTCTTT.